Sequencing of this T cell receptor (beta chain) was carried out in a study of regulatory T cells in long-lasting Graves disease. Study results and caveats: The TCR repertoire of persistent Graves' patients was less diverse than that of newly diagnosed ones.

Time point defined: newly diagnosed GD, antithyroid drugs for less than 3 months. The TCR library used RNA extracted from PBMCs. According to the study, TCR beta libraries were built with iRepertoire HTBI primers and CDR3-region Arm-PCR. MiXCR was run by TCRdb on the multiplex PCR reads, yielding one entry per CDR3 protein. The data show approximately 350,000 distinct CDR3 sequences, about 12% seen once. At least ten counts were recorded for this clonotype. Its antigen is unknown. Trimming cost V 3 bases and J 0 bases, with 10 bases left between them. This CDR3 contains 15 residues. Germline V CDR1 and CDR2: LGHNA, YSLEER. These same records also appear under a second study, on T cells in Graves' hyperthyroidism and ophthalmopathy.

The TCR originated in a woman between 18 and 29 years old with Graves disease. This specimen was peripheral blood mononuclear cells (PBMCs), taken at new diagnosis, from a patient treated with antithyroid drugs. The chain is built from TRBV4-3 and TRBJ2-3, with D unresolved. Written as DNA, the CDR3 is TGCGCCAGCAGCCAGGGCGTCGCTAGCACAGATACGCAGTATTTT. This gives the protein CASSQGVASTDTQYF.